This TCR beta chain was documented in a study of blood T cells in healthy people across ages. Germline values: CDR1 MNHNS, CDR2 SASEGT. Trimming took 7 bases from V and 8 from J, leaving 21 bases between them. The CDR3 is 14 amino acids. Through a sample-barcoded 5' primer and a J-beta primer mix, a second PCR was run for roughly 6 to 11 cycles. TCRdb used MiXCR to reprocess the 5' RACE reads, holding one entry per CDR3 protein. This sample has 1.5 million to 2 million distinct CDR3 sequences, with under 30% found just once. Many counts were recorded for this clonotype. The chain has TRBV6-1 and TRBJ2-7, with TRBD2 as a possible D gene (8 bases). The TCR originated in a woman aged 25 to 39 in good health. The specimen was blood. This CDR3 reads CASNAGGQWGQQYF. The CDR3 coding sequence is TGTGCCAGCAATGCGGGGGGACAGTGGGGTCAGCAGTACTTC.